The 5 T cell receptor beta chains below come from one sample, sequenced in a study of blood T cell repertoires in COVID-19. Profiled with immunoSEQ multiplex PCR; TCRdb holds only in-frame clones, not every one. The sample lists about 280,000 clones; roughly 88% were seen once. The sample was PBMCs or T cells enriched from blood (not recorded which). The receptor set was obtained from a woman in her thirties who had recovered from COVID-19.

This clone appeared a single time. The rearrangement joins TRBV18 to TRBJ1-4, with 8 positions matching TRBD1. The CDR3 spans 13 residues. The V gene end was trimmed by 3 bases and the J gene end by 7 bases; junction bases not matched to a gene: 1. Per the germline V gene, CDR1 is KGHSH and CDR2 is LQKENI. The CDR3 nucleotides read TGTGCCAGCTCACCGGACAGGGTTGAAAAACTGTTTTTT. It encodes CASSPDRVEKLFF.

This clone was seen a few times. The genes are TRBV29-1 and TRBJ1-1; D remains unclear. Trimming cost V 4 bases and J 5 bases, with 14 bases left between them. The CDR3 is 13 residues long. Germline CDR1 reads SQVTM; CDR2 reads ANQGSEA. In DNA form, the CDR3 reads TGCAGCGTTGTCCCTCAACCGGGAACTGAAGCTTTCTTT. Amino acid sequence: CSVVPQPGTEAFF.

This rearrangement joins TRBV7-3 to TRBJ1-1; tentatively, D is TRBD1 (6 bases). Germline CDR1 reads SGHTA; CDR2 reads FQGTGA. The length of the CDR3 is 14 residues. V gave up 4 bases and J gave up 3 bases, with 12 bases separating them. The CDR3 nucleotides read TGTGCCAGCAGCTCTACAGGGAGGGACACTGAAGCTTTCTTT. Its translation is CASSSTGRDTEAFF.

The chain uses TRBV7-6 and TRBJ2-5; tentative D call: TRBD1 (5 bases). V gave up 4 bases and J gave up 5 bases, with 17 bases separating them. CDR1 and CDR2 from the germline V gene are SGHVS and FNYEAQ. CDR3 length: 15 residues. The chain's CDR3 is CASSSQGGMAETQYF. DNA of the CDR3: TGTGCCAGCAGCTCCCAGGGTGGAATGGCGGAGACCCAGTACTTC.

The rearrangement joins TRBV5-6 to TRBJ2-1; 8 bases are a match to TRBD2. J gave up 8 bases and V 4 bases, and 8 bases lay outside the gene matches. Germline CDR1 and CDR2: SGHDT and YYEEEE. The CDR3 loop spans 14 amino acids. CDR3 protein: CASSRGTRRDEQFF. Written as DNA, the CDR3 is TGTGCCAGCAGCCGGGGGACTAGACGGGATGAGCAGTTCTTC. The whole variable domain, remainder taken from reference TRBV5-6 and TRBJ2-1, is DAGVTQSPTHLIKTRGQQVTLRCSPKSGHDTVSWYQQALGQGPQFIFQYYEEEERQRGNFPDRFSGHQFPNYSSELNVNALLLGDSALYLCASSRGTRRDEQFFGPGTRLTVL.